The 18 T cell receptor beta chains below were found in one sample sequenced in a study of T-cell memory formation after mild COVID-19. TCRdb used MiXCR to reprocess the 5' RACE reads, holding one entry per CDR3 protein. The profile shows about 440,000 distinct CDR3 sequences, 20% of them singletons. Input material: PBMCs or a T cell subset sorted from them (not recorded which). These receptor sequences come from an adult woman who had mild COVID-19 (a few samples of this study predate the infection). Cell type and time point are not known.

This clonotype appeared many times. CDR3 loop: CASSPRGTGTYEQYF. In DNA, the CDR3 is TGTGCCAGCAGTCCCCGTGGGACAGGGACCTACGAGCAGTACTTC. The chain combines TRBV12-3 or TRBV12-4 with TRBJ2-7; 9 nucleotides match TRBD1. The length of the CDR3 is 15 residues. Trimming cost V 5 bases and J 2 bases; bases outside gene matches: 7.

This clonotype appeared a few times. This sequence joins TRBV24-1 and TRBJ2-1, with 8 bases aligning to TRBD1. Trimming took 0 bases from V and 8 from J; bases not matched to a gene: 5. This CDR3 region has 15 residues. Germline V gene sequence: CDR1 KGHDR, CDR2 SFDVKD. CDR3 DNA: TGTGCCACCAGTGATTTGGACAGGGGTAGGTATGAGCAGTTCTTC. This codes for CATSDLDRGRYEQFF.

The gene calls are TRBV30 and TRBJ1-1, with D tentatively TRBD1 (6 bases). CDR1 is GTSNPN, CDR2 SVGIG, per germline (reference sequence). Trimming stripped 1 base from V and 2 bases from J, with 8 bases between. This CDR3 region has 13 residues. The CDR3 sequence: CAWSAGTNTEAFF. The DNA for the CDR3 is TGTGCCTGGAGTGCAGGGACAAACACTGAAGCTTTCTTT.

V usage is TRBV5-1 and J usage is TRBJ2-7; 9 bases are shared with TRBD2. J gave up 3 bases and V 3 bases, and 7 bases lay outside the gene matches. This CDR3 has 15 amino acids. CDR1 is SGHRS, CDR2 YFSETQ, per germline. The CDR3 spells CASSWGGRAIYEQYF. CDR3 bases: TGCGCCAGCAGCTGGGGCGGGAGGGCCATCTACGAGCAGTACTTC. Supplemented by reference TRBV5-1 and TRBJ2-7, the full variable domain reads KAGVTQTPRYLIKTRGQQVTLSCSPISGHRSVSWYQQTPGQGLQFLFEYFSETQRNKGNFPGRFSGRQFSNSRSEMNVSTLELGDSALYLCASSWGGRAIYEQYFGPGTRLTVT.

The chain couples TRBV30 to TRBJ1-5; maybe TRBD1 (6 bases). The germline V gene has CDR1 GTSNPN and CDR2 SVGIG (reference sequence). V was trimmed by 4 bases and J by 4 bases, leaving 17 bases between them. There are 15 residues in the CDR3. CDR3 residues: CAWTTNRARNQPQHF. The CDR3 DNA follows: TGTGCCTGGACAACTAACAGGGCTCGTAATCAGCCCCAGCATTTT.

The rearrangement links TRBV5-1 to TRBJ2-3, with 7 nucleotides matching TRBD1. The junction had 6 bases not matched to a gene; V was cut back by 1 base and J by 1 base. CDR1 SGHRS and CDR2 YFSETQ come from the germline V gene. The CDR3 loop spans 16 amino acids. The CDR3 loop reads CASSLSGTVRTDTQYF. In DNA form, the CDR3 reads TGCGCCAGCAGCTTGTCCGGGACAGTGCGCACAGATACGCAGTATTTT. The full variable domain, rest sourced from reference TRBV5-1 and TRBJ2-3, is KAGVTQTPRYLIKTRGQQVTLSCSPISGHRSVSWYQQTPGQGLQFLFEYFSETQRNKGNFPGRFSGRQFSNSRSEMNVSTLELGDSALYLCASSLSGTVRTDTQYFGPGTRLTVL.

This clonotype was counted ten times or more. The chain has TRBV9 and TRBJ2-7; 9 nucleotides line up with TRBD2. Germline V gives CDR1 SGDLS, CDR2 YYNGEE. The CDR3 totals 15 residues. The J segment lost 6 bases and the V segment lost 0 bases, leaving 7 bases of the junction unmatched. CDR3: CASSVAGSGRLEQYF. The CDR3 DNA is TGTGCCAGCAGCGTAGCCGGTAGCGGGAGACTCGAGCAGTACTTC.

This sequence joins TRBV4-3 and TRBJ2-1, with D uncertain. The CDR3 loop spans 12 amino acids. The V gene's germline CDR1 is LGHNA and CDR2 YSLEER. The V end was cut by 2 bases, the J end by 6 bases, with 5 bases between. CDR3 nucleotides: TGCGCCAGCAGCCAAAGTAGCAATGAGCAGTTCTTC. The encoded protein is CASSQSSNEQFF.

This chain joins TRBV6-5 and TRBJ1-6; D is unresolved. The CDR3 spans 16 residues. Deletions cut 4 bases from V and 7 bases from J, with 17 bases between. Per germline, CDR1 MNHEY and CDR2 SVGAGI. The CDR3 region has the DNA TGTGCCAGCAGTTCATCCCCGCTGATGGGGAATTCACCCCTCCACTTT. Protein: CASSSSPLMGNSPLHF.

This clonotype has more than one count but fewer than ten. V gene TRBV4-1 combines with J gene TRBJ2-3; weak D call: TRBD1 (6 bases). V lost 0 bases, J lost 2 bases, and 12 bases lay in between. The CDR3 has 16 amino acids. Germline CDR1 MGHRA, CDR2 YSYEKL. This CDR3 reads CASSQDGQGYTDTQYF. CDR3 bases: TGCGCCAGCAGCCAAGATGGCCAGGGGTACACAGATACGCAGTATTTT.

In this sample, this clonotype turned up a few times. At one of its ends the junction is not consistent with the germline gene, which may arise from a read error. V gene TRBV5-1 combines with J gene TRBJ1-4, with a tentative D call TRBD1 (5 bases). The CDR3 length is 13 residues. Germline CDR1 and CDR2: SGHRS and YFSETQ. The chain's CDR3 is CASSPPDSGKLIF. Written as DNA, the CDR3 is TGCGCCAGCAGCCCACCAGACAGCGGGAAACTGATTTTT.

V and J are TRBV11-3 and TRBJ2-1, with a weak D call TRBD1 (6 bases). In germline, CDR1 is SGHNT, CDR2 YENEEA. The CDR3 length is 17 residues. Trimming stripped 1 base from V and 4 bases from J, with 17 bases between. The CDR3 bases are TGTGCCAGCAGCTTAGGAGGGGGTGGTAGTGGGTACAATGAGCAGTTCTTC. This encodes CASSLGGGGSGYNEQFF.

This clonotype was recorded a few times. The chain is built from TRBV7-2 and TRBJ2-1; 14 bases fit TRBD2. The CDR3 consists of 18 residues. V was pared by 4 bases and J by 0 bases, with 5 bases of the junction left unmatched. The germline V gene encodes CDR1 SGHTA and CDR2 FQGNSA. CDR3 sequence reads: CASSSGGLAGGSYNEQFF. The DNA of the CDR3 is TGTGCCAGCAGCTCAGGAGGACTAGCGGGGGGCTCCTACAATGAGCAGTTCTTC.

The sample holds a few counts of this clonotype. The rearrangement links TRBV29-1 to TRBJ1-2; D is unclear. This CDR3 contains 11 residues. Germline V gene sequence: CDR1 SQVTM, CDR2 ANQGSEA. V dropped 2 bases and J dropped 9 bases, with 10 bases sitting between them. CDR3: CSVERAGSYTF. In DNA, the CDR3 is TGCAGCGTTGAACGCGCGGGGAGCTACACCTTC. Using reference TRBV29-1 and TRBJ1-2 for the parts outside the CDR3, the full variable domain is SAVISQKPSRDICQRGTSLTIQCQVDSQVTMMFWYRQQPGQSLTLIATANQGSEATYESGFVIDKFPISRPNLTFSTLTVSNMSPEDSSIYLCSVERAGSYTFGSGTRLTVV.

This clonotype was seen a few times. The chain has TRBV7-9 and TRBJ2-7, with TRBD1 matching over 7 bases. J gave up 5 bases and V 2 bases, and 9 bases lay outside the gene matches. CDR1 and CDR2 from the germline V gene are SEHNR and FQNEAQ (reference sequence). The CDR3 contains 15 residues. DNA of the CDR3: TGTGCCAGCAGCTTAAACGGGGACAGCGTCCACGAGCAGTACTTC. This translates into CASSLNGDSVHEQYF.

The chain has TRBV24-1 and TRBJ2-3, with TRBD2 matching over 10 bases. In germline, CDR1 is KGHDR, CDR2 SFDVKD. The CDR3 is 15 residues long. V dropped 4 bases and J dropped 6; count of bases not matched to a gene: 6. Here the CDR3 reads CATSERGLALDTQYF. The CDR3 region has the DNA TGTGCCACCAGTGAACGGGGACTAGCGTTGGATACGCAGTATTTT.

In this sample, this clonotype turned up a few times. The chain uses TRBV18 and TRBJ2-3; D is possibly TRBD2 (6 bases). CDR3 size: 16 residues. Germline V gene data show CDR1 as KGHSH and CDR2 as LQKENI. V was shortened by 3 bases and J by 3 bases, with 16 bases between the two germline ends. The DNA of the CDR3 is TGTGCCAGCTCACCCGGGGACGGAGGGAGGACAGATACGCAGTATTTT. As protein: CASSPGDGGRTDTQYF.

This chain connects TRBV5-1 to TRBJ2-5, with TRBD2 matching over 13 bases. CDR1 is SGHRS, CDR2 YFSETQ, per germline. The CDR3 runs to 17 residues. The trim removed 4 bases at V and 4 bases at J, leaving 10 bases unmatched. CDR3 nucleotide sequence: TGCGCCAGCAGCCTATGGACTAGCGGGGGTGGAAGAGAGACCCAGTACTTC. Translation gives CASSLWTSGGGRETQYF. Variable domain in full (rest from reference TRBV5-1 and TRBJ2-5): KAGVTQTPRYLIKTRGQQVTLSCSPISGHRSVSWYQQTPGQGLQFLFEYFSETQRNKGNFPGRFSGRQFSNSRSEMNVSTLELGDSALYLCASSLWTSGGGRETQYFGPGTRLLVL.